This TCR beta chain emerged from a study of metastatic and nonmetastatic thyroid tumors. As for the study in general: Malignant thyroid and benign thyroid patients provided blood and tumor or nodule tissue whose repertoires were compared.

A few counts support this clone. Its cognate antigen is unknown. Patients had received no treatment of any kind before thyroid surgery. General study points: It was reportedly found that TCR beta diversity was significantly higher in malignant thyroid tumors than in benign nodules, a difference seen in both blood and tumor samples.

The CDR3 is 13 residues long. Germline values: CDR1 KGHSH, CDR2 LQKENI. V was shortened by 3 bases and J by 8 bases, with 11 bases between the two germline ends. Original handling: In papillary thyroid cancer, a distant-metastasis classifier was built using CDR3 differences across clinicopathological groups. TCRdb re-called the PCR reads via MiXCR. TCRdb, not the authors, supplied the V and J calls. The sample holds roughly 14,000 clones, around 32% seen once. The origin of this receptor is a male donor with papillary thyroid cancer or a benign thyroid nodule (not recorded which). Some clones in this sample may be carry-over from other donors' samples. This chain joins TRBV18 and TRBJ1-3; D ambiguous. The sample comprised tumor tissue. CDR3 region: CASSPTSADTIYF. The CDR3 DNA follows: TGTGCCAGCTCACCCACCTCGGCGGACACCATATATTTT.